This T cell receptor (beta chain) is drawn from a study of T cell changes during pregnancy in multiple sclerosis. TCRdb's copy holds only in-frame clones and misses some; the assay was immunoSEQ multiplex PCR. The sample records 35,000 to 40,000 clones, roughly 90% being singletons. This clone was seen once. The TCR was taken from a female donor in good health, enrolled as a control in a pregnancy study. This material consisted of CD4+ T cells from peripheral blood mononuclear cells, taken after pregnancy.

The CDR3 DNA reads TGTGCCACCCTTAGCGAGGGTCGCAGCAGGGAGCTGTTTTTT. This sequence encodes CATLSEGRSRELFF. The V and J genes are TRBV6-6 and TRBJ2-2; tentatively, D is TRBD2 (5 bases). Germline lookup yields CDR1 MNHNY and CDR2 SVGAGI (reference sequence). Trimming left V 10 bases short and J 9 bases short, with 21 bases between. The CDR3 contains 14 residues.